The 29 T cell receptor beta chains below come from one sample, sequenced in a study of CD8+CD57+ T cells in acquired aplastic anemia. The template for TCR beta VDJ and CDR3 sequence profiling was genomic DNA. TCRdb re-derived calls from the reads in MiXCR, one entry per CDR3 protein. Of under 500,000 distinct CDR3 sequences listed, about a third were seen once; the top ten hold around 0.82%. It was patients with CD8+CD57+ cell expansion by flow cytometry who were chosen for sequencing. Sequencing used sorted CD4+, CD8+, or CD8+CD57+ T cells (not recorded which) from PBMCs. The receptors were sampled from a human donor with aplastic anemia.

This clonotype has a handful of counts. The rearrangement joins TRBV10-3 to TRBJ1-1; unclear D gene. CDR3 length: 13 residues. The germline V gene encodes CDR1 ENHRY and CDR2 SYGVKD. The V gene lost 9 bases and the J gene lost 2 bases, with 13 bases spanning the gap. CDR3 DNA: TGTGCCATTGAAGGGTTACAAAACACTGAAGCTTTCTTT. Translated, it gives CAIEGLQNTEAFF.

The V gene is TRBV19, the J gene TRBJ1-2; D perhaps matches TRBD1 (5 bases). CDR1 LNHDA and CDR2 SQIVND come from the germline V gene (reference sequence). CDR3 length equals 15 residues. V lost 6 bases and J lost 2, with 16 bases in between. The CDR3 reads CASSITGGSNYGYTF. Here the CDR3 DNA reads TGTGCCAGTAGCATCACAGGAGGGTCCAACTATGGCTACACCTTC. Using reference TRBV19 and TRBJ1-2 for the parts outside the CDR3, the full variable domain is DGGITQSPKYLFRKEGQNVTLSCEQNLNHDAMYWYRQDPGQGLRLIYYSQIVNDFQKGDIAEGYSVSREKKESFPLTVTSAQKNPTAFYLCASSITGGSNYGYTFGSGTRLTVV.

V and J are TRBV5-6 and TRBJ2-7; 7 positions match TRBD2. V shed 3 bases, J shed 8 bases, and the junction held 11 bases outside the gene matches. The CDR3 loop spans 14 amino acids. CDR1 and CDR2 (germline): SGHDT, YYEEEE. The CDR3 protein is CASSSARGVLQQYF. The DNA for the CDR3 is TGTGCCAGCAGCTCCGCCCGGGGGGTCCTCCAGCAGTACTTC.

V gene TRBV10-3 combines with J gene TRBJ2-3, with 8 bases fitting TRBD2. Germline trimming cut 9 bases from V and 2 bases from J; bases unmatched to any gene: 13. The germline CDR1 and CDR2 sequences are ENHRY and SYGVKD. This CDR3 is built from 16 residues. DNA for the CDR3: TGTGCCATTGGTTCAATGGCGGGAGGAACCACAGATACGCAGTATTTT. It encodes CAIGSMAGGTTDTQYF.

This chain connects TRBV6-5 to TRBJ1-2; D is undetermined. The germline V gene encodes CDR1 MNHEY and CDR2 SVGAGI. CDR3 length equals 13 residues. V was pared by 2 bases and J by 5 bases, with 9 bases between. The CDR3 coding sequence is TGTGCCAGCAGTTACGCCCAGGTGTATGGCTACACCTTC. Translated, it gives CASSYAQVYGYTF.

This clonotype was picked up a small number of times. The genes are TRBV13 and TRBJ2-3; 7 bases are a match to TRBD2. Germline V gene lookup returns CDR1 PRHDT and CDR2 FYEKMQ (reference sequence). CDR3 length: 17 residues. Unmatched junction bases numbered 16, after V lost 6 bases and J lost 4 bases. This CDR3 is CASRGGRFADVADTQYF. CDR3 DNA sequence: TGTGCCAGCAGGGGGGGGAGGTTTGCCGATGTGGCAGATACGCAGTATTTT.

On this clonotype: This could be a read error, since a much larger clone is one nucleotide away. The chain is built from TRBV11-2 and TRBJ2-7; D gene uncertain. Trimming removed 1 base at V and 6 bases at J, with 16 bases between. This CDR3 has 15 residues. CDR1 SGHAT and CDR2 FQNNGV come from the germline V gene. The CDR3 DNA reads as TGTGCCAGCAGCTTAGGTCCAGCGAACCCCTGCGAGCAGTACTTC. Protein product: CASSLGPANPCEQYF. Full variable domain (missing parts from reference TRBV11-2 and TRBJ2-7): EAGVAQSPRYKIIEKRQSVAFWCNPISGHATLYWYQQILGQGPKLLIQFQNNGVVDDSQLPKDRFSAERLKGVDSTLKIQPAKLEDSAVYLCASSLGPANPCEQYFGPGTRLTVT.

About this clonotype: A much larger clone lies a single base off, so this may be a read error. The V gene is TRBV29-1, the J gene TRBJ2-1; the D is unclear. This CDR3 contains 14 residues. CDR1 is SQVTM and CDR2 is ANQGSEA in the germline V gene. The germline V and J ends were trimmed by 3 bases and 9 bases, with 18 bases remaining between them. The CDR3 coding sequence is TGCAGCGTTGACACCGAGACCAATAACCGTGAGCAGTTCTTC. This sequence encodes CSVDTETNNREQFF.

The V gene is TRBV9, the J gene TRBJ2-7; D gene uncertain. The J call is uncertain, as TRBJ2-5 better fits the DNA end. From germline, CDR1 is SGDLS and CDR2 YYNGEE. There are 13 residues in the CDR3. This chain's CDR3 is CASSVSRSGTQYF. CDR3 DNA: TGTGCCAGCAGCGTATCTCGGTCAGGGACCCAGTACTTC.

The genes are TRBV19 and TRBJ1-3; D is unresolved. The CDR3 sequence is 14 residues long. CDR1 and CDR2 (germline): LNHDA, SQIVND (reference sequence). V lost 8 bases, J lost 0 bases, and 11 bases lay in between. This chain's CDR3 is CASGELTSGNTIYF. CDR3 DNA sequence: TGTGCCAGTGGGGAGCTTACCTCTGGAAACACCATATATTTT.

This clonotype was recorded at least ten times. The rearrangement links TRBV2 to TRBJ2-6; D uncertain. CDR1 is SNHLY, CDR2 FYNNEI, per germline. Between the trimmed V and J ends, which lost 4 bases and 0 bases, there was a span of 7 bases. The CDR3 runs to 15 residues. Here the CDR3 DNA reads TGTGCCAGCAGTGCGCAGGACTCTGGGGCCAACGTCCTGACTTTC. It translates to CASSAQDSGANVLTF.

V and J are TRBV6-1 and TRBJ1-5, with D maybe TRBD1 (5 bases). CDR3 length: 13 residues. Germline V lookup: CDR1 MNHNS, CDR2 SASEGT. Trimming cost V 6 bases and J 5 bases, with 11 bases left between them. In DNA, the CDR3 is TGTGCCAGCAGACCCAGGGTTTATCAGCCCCAGCATTTT. It translates to CASRPRVYQPQHF.

This clonotype was observed once. Compared with germline, one end of the junction differs, possibly owing to a read error. The chain recombines TRBV19 with TRBJ2-7, with TRBD2 matching 13 bases. The CDR3 loop spans 16 amino acids. Germline V CDR1 and CDR2: LNHDA, SQIVND (reference sequence). In DNA form, the CDR3 reads TGTGCCAGTAGTGAATATAGGACTAGCGGGAGTTACGAGCAGCACTTC. Encoded protein: CASSEYRTSGSYEQHF.

This clonotype has just a few counts. The genes are TRBV10-3 and TRBJ1-1; 8 positions agree with TRBD1. V lost 6 bases, J lost 1 base, and 4 bases stayed unmatched. From germline, CDR1 is ENHRY and CDR2 SYGVKD. This CDR3 contains 14 residues. The CDR3 region is CAIRPGTGNTEAFF. The DNA for the CDR3 is TGTGCCATCAGGCCCGGGACAGGGAACACTGAAGCTTTCTTT.

As regards this clonotype: A much larger clone differs by one base, so this may be a read error. The V call is TRBV10-3, the J call TRBJ2-1; TRBD2 matches 7 bases. This CDR3 is built from 14 residues. The germline CDR1 and CDR2 sequences are ENHRY and SYGVKD. Here the CDR3 reads CAISEQRDYNGQFF. The CDR3 nucleotides are TGTGCCATCAGTGAACAGCGGGACTACAATGGGCAGTTCTTC.

Ten or more counts support this clonotype. The V call is TRBV29-1, the J call TRBJ2-3; TRBD2 might be the D (5 bases). Trimming stripped 5 bases from V and 0 bases from J, with 18 bases between. Looked up from germline, CDR1 is SQVTM and CDR2 is ANQGSEA. The CDR3 is made up of 16 amino acids. CDR3 DNA: TGCAGCGTTCCTCATGACGTAGACTATAGCACAGATACGCAGTATTTT. This translates into CSVPHDVDYSTDTQYF.

J is TRBJ1-5 and V is TRBV25-1; TRBD1 might be the D (6 bases). V shed 1 base and J shed 4 bases, with 8 bases lying between them. The CDR3 runs 14 residues. Germline V gives CDR1 MGHDK, CDR2 SYGVNS. CDR3 sequence reads: CASSESGENQPQHF. The CDR3 nucleotides read TGTGCCAGCAGTGAATCAGGGGAGAATCAGCCCCAGCATTTT.

Ten or more counts support this clonotype. The chain carries TRBV6-1 and TRBJ2-7, with TRBD1 identical over 9 bases. The CDR3 sequence is 13 residues long. The germline CDR1 and CDR2 sequences are MNHNS and SASEGT. With 8 bases clipped from V and 3 bases from J, the junction kept 5 bases outside the gene matches. The CDR3 region is CASSKTGGYEQYF. The CDR3 DNA reads as TGTGCCAGCTCGAAGACAGGGGGCTACGAGCAGTACTTC.

This clonotype has a single count. The rearrangement uses TRBV12-3 or TRBV12-4 and TRBJ2-3; D is uncertain. There are 15 residues in the CDR3. V lost 5 bases and J lost 4, with 16 bases in between. CDR3 protein: CASSRMIGGADTQYF. CDR3 DNA sequence: TGTGCCAGCAGTAGGATGATTGGCGGTGCAGATACGCAGTATTTT.

This clonotype came up a few times. This chain links TRBV9 with TRBJ2-2; D call uncertain. Germline CDR1 reads SGDLS; CDR2 reads YYNGEE. V was cut by 1 base and J by 3 bases, with 4 bases left in between. The CDR3 spans 13 residues. CDR3 DNA: TGTGCCAGCAGCGTACACGACACCGGGGAGCTGTTTTTT. It yields the protein CASSVHDTGELFF.

This clonotype occurred many times. The V gene is TRBV5-1, the J gene TRBJ1-2; tentative D call: TRBD1 (6 bases). V was pared by 3 bases and J by 7 bases, with 19 bases between. This CDR3 has 15 residues. Looked up from germline, CDR1 is SGHRS and CDR2 is YFSETQ. CDR3 protein: CASSWGQPLNGGYTF. The CDR3 nucleotides are TGCGCCAGCAGCTGGGGACAACCCTTAAACGGTGGCTACACCTTC.

This clonotype appeared a few times. The chain joins TRBV15 to TRBJ2-7; D might be TRBD1 (7 bases). Between the trimmed V and J ends, which lost 1 base and 6 bases, there was a span of 16 bases. Germline V lookup: CDR1 LNHNV, CDR2 YYDKDF (reference sequence). This CDR3 spans 15 amino acids. The CDR3 coding sequence is TGTGCCACCAGCAGAGGGTCAGGGGGAGGAGGCGAGCAGTACTTC. It yields the protein CATSRGSGGGGEQYF.

The rearrangement uses TRBV20-1 and TRBJ2-1; no clear D gene. The CDR3 spans 14 residues. V was clipped by 3 bases and J by 0 bases, with 9 bases between them. Germline-derived CDR1 and CDR2 are DFQATT and SNEGSKA (reference sequence). DNA of the CDR3: TGCAGTGCTAGTGGCAGAATCTCCTACAATGAGCAGTTCTTC. It yields the protein CSASGRISYNEQFF.

This chain links TRBV6-4 with TRBJ1-6; perhaps TRBD1 as D (5 bases). V dropped 0 bases and J dropped 0 bases, with 12 bases sitting between them. CDR1 is MRHNA and CDR2 is SNTAGT in the germline V gene. This CDR3 is 18 amino acids long. The CDR3 reads CASSDSMSRASYNSPLHF. The CDR3, as DNA: TGTGCCAGCAGTGACTCGATGAGCAGGGCCTCCTATAATTCACCCCTCCACTTT.

In its sample, this clonotype was seen many times. The chain joins TRBV2 to TRBJ2-1, with no clear D. The V end was cut by 8 bases, the J end by 8 bases, with 10 bases between. The germline gives CDR1 SNHLY, CDR2 FYNNEI. The CDR3 is 11 amino acids. The CDR3 DNA follows: TGTGCCAGCTTGCCGGTAGATGAGCAGTTCTTC. Translation gives CASLPVDEQFF. Complete variable domain (other parts from reference TRBV2 and TRBJ2-1): EPEVTQTPSHQVTQMGQEVILRCVPISNHLYFYWYRQILGQKVEFLVSFYNNEISEKSEIFDDQFSVERPDGSNFTLKIRSTKLEDSAMYFCASLPVDEQFFGPGTRLTVL.

The chain recombines TRBV2 with TRBJ1-2; no reliable D call. With 6 bases removed from V and 3 bases from J, the gap between germline ends came to 8 bases. The CDR3 consists of 12 residues. The germline V gene has CDR1 SNHLY and CDR2 FYNNEI. The CDR3 region has the DNA TGTGCCAGCAGCAATAGAGACTATGGCTACACCTTC. It translates to CASSNRDYGYTF.

This clonotype was found many times. The V and J genes are TRBV10-3 and TRBJ2-3, with 12 bases fitting TRBD2. Germline V lookup: CDR1 ENHRY, CDR2 SYGVKD. The CDR3 spans 19 residues. Germline trimming cut 6 bases from V and 0 bases from J; bases unmatched to any gene: 13. The CDR3 DNA sequence: TGTGCCATCAGGGCCATACTAGCGGGGGGACTCACTAGCACAGATACGCAGTATTTT. Translated: CAIRAILAGGLTSTDTQYF.

Details on this clonotype: A much bigger clone sits one base away, suggesting this may be a read error. The gene calls are TRBV29-1 and TRBJ1-2; D gene unclear. There are 14 residues in the CDR3. Germline V gene lookup returns CDR1 SQVTM and CDR2 ANQGSEA. CDR3 sequence: CGVKSSGTNYGYTF. As DNA, the CDR3 is TGCGGCGTTAAATCCTCCGGGACTAACTATGGCTACACCTTC.

This clonotype has a handful of counts. The genes are TRBV7-9 and TRBJ2-5, with D perhaps matching TRBD2 (6 bases). The CDR3 has 14 residues. Germline assignment: CDR1 SEHNR and CDR2 FQNEAQ (reference sequence). V was pared by 4 bases and J by 4 bases, with 13 bases between. This CDR3 is CASSSGSPRETQYF. The CDR3 nucleotides are TGTGCCAGCAGCTCCGGGAGCCCGCGAGAGACCCAGTACTTC. The full variable domain, completed using reference TRBV7-9 and TRBJ2-5, is DTGVSQNPRHKITKRGQNVTFRCDPISEHNRLYWYRQTLGQGPEFLTYFQNEAQLEKSRLLSDRFSAERPKGSFSTLEIQRTEQGDSAMYLCASSSGSPRETQYFGPGTRLLVL.